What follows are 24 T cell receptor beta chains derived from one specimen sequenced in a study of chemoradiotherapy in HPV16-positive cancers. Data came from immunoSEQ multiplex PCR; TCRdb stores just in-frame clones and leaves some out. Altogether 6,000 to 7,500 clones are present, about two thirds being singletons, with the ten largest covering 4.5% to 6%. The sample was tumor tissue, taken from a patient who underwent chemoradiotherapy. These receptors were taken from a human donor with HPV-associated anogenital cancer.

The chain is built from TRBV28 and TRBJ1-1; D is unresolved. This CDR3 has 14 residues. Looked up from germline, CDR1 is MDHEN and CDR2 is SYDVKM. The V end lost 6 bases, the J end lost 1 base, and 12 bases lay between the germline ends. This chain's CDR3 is CASSLPRANTEAFF. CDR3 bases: TGTGCCAGCAGCCTCCCTAGGGCGAACACTGAAGCTTTCTTT.

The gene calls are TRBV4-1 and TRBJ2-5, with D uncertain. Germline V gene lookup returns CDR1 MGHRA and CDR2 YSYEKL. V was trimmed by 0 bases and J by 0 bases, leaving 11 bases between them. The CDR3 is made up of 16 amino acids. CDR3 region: CASSQEGGRYQETQYF. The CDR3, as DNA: TGCGCCAGCAGCCAAGAGGGCGGAAGGTACCAAGAGACCCAGTACTTC.

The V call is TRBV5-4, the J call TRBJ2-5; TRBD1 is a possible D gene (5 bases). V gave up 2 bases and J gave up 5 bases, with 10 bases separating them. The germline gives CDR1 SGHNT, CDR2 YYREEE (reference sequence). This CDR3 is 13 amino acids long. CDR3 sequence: CASSFGAHETQYF. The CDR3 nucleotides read TGTGCCAGCAGCTTTGGGGCGCATGAGACCCAGTACTTC.

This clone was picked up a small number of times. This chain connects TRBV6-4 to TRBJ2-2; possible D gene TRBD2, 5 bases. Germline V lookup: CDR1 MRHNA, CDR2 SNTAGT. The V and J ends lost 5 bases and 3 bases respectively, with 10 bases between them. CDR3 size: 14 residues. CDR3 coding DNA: TGTGCCAGCAGTCAGGCGGAGGACACCGGGGAGCTGTTTTTT. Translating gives CASSQAEDTGELFF.

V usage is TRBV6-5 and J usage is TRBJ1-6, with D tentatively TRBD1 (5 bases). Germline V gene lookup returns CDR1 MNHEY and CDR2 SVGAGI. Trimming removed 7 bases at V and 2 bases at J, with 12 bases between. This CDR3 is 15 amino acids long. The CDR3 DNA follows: TGTGCCAGCACCCCCGGGGGACCCTATAATTCACCCCTCCACTTT. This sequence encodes CASTPGGPYNSPLHF.

The CDR3 loop is CATGGMNTEAFF. CDR3 nucleotides: TGTGCCACCGGCGGGATGAACACTGAAGCTTTCTTT. V is TRBV28 and J is TRBJ1-1; D gene ambiguous. There are 12 residues in the CDR3. The V end was cut by 10 bases, the J end by 0 bases, with 9 bases between. Germline values: CDR1 MDHEN, CDR2 SYDVKM.

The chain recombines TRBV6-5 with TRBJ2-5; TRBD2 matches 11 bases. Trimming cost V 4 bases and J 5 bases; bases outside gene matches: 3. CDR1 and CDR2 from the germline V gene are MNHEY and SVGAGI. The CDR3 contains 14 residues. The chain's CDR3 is CASSFSGGDETQYF. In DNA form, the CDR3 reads TGTGCCAGCAGTTTTAGCGGGGGGGATGAGACCCAGTACTTC.

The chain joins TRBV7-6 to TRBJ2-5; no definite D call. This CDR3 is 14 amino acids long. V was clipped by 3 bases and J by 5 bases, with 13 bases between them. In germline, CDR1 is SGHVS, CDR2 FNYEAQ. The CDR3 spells CASSLGSTVETQYF. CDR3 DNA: TGTGCCAGCAGCTTGGGGTCGACGGTGGAGACCCAGTACTTC.

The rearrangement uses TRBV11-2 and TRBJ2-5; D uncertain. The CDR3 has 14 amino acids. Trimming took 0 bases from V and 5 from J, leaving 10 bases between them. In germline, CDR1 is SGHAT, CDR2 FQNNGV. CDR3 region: CASSLDSWRETQYF. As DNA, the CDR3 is TGTGCCAGCAGCTTAGATAGCTGGCGGGAGACCCAGTACTTC.

CDR3 region: CSVIVPIGSSPSGTQYF. The CDR3 nucleotides read TGCAGCGTTATCGTCCCCATCGGGTCTAGCCCCTCAGGGACCCAGTACTTC. The chain recombines TRBV29-1 with TRBJ2-5, with D perhaps matching TRBD2 (5 bases). Germline-derived CDR1 and CDR2 are SQVTM and ANQGSEA. This CDR3 is 17 amino acids long. Trimming removed 5 bases from V and 7 bases from J, with 29 bases in between.

The CDR3 loop is CSETQGADTEAFF. The CDR3 DNA follows: TGCAGTGAAACCCAGGGGGCTGACACTGAAGCTTTCTTT. This sequence joins TRBV29-1 and TRBJ1-1; 8 bases agree with TRBD1. Germline CDR1 reads SQVTM; CDR2 reads ANQGSEA. The CDR3 length is 13 residues.

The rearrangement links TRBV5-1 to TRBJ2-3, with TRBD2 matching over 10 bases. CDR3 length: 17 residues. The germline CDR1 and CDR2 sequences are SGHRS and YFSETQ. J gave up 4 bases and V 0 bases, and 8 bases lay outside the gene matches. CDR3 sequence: CASSLARLAGLSDTQYF. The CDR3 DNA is TGCGCCAGCAGCTTGGCCCGACTAGCGGGTTTATCAGATACGCAGTATTTT.

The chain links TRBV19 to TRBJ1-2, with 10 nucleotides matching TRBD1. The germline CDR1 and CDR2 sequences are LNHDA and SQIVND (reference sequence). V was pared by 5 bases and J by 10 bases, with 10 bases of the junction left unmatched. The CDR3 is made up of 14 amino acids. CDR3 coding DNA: TGTGCCAGTAGTGCGGGCCGGGACAGGGGCTACTACACCTTC. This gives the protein CASSAGRDRGYYTF.

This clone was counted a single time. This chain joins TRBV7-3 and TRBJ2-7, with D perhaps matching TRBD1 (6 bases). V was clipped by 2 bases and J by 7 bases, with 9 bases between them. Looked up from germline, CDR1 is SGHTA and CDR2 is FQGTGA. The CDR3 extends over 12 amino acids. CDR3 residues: CASSLPGQEQYF. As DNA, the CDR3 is TGTGCCAGCAGCTTACCCGGACAGGAGCAGTACTTC.

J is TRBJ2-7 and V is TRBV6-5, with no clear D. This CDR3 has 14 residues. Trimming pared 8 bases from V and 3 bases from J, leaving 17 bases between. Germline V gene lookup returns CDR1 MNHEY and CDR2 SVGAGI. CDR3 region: CASSRRSDNYEQYF. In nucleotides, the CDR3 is TGTGCCAGCTCTAGAAGGAGTGACAACTACGAGCAGTACTTC.

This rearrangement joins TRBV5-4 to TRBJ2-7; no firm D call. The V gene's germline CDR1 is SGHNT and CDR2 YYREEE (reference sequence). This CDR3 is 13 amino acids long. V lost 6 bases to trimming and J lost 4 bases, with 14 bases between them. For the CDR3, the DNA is TGTGCCAGCAATATCTTCGGAGATTACGAGCAGTACTTC. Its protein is CASNIFGDYEQYF.

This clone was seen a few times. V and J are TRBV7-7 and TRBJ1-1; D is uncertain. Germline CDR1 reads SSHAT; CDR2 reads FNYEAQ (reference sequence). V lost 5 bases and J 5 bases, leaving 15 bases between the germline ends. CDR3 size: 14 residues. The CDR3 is CASSPVPGGTEAFF. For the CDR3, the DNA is TGTGCCAGCAGCCCGGTACCGGGAGGGACTGAAGCTTTCTTT. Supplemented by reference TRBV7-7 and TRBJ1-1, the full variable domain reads GAGVSQSPRYKVTKRGQDVTLRCDPISSHATLYWYQQALGQGPEFLTYFNYEAQPDKSGLPSDRFSAERPEGSISTLTIQRTEQRDSAMYRCASSPVPGGTEAFFGQGTRLTVV.

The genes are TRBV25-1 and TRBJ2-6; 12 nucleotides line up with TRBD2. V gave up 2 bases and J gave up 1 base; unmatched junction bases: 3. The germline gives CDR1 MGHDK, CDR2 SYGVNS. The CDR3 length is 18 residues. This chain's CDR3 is CASSEGLAGGSGANVLTF. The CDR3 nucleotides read TGTGCCAGCAGTGAAGGGCTAGCGGGAGGGTCTGGGGCCAACGTCCTGACTTTC.

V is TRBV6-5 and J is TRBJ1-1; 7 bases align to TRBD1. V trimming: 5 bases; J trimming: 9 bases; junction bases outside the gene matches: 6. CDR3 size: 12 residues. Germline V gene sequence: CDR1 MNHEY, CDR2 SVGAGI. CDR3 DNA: TGTGCCAGCAGTCGTCGACAGGGAAAAGCTTTCTTT. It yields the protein CASSRRQGKAFF.

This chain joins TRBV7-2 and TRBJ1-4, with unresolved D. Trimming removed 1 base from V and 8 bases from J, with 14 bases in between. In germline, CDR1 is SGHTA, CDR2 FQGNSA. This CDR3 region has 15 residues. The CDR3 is CASSLGPGMAEKLFF. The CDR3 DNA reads TGTGCCAGCAGCTTAGGACCCGGTATGGCGGAAAAACTGTTTTTT.

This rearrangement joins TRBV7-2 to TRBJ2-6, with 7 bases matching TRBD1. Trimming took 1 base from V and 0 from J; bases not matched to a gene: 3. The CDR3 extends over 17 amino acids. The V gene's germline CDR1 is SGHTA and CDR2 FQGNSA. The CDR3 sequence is CASSLVGTASGANVLTF. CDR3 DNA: TGTGCCAGCAGCTTAGTGGGGACAGCCTCTGGGGCCAACGTCCTGACTTTC.

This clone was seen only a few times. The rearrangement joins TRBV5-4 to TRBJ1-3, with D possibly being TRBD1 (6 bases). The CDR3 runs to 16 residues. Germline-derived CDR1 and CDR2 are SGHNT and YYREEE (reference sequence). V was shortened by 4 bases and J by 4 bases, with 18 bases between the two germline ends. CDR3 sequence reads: CASSPQGGGFGNTIYF. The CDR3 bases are TGTGCCAGCAGCCCTCAGGGCGGGGGCTTCGGAAACACCATATATTTT.

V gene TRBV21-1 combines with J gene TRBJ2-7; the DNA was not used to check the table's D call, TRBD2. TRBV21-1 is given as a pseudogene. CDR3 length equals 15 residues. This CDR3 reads CASSGRLAGEGEQYF. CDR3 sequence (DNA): TGTGCCAGCAGCGGCCGACTAGCGGGAGAGGGCGAGCAGTACTTC.

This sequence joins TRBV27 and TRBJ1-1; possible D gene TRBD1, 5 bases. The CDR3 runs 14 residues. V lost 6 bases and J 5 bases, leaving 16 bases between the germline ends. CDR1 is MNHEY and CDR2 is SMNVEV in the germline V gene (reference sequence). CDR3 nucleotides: TGTGCCAGCAGCCCCCGGGCCTGGGGGACTGAAGCTTTCTTT. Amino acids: CASSPRAWGTEAFF.